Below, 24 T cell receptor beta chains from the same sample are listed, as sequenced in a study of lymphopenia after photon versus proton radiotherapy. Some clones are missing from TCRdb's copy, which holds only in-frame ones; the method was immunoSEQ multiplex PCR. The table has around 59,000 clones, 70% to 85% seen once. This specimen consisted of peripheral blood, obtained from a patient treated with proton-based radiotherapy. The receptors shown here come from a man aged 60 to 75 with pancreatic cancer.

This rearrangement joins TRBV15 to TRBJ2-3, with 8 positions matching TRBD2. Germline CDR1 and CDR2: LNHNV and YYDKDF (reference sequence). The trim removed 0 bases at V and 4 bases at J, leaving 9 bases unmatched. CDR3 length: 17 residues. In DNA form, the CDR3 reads TGTGCCACCAGCAGAGACCCCCGAGGGACTAGGTCAGATACGCAGTATTTT. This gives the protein CATSRDPRGTRSDTQYF.

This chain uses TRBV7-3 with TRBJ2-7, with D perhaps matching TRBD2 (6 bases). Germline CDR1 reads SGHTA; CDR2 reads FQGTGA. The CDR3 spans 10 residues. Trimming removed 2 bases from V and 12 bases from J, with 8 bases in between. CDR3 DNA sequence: TGTGCCAGCAGCTTAGATAGCGGGTACTTC. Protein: CASSLDSGYF.

The CDR3 sequence: CASSRLSGRSYGYTF. In nucleotides, the CDR3 is TGTGCCAGCAGTCGGTTGTCGGGACGGAGCTATGGCTACACCTTC. The genes are TRBV28 and TRBJ1-2, with a possible D match to TRBD1 (5 bases). CDR3 length equals 15 residues. Germline lookup yields CDR1 MDHEN and CDR2 SYDVKM. V lost 5 bases and J lost 4, with 17 bases in between.

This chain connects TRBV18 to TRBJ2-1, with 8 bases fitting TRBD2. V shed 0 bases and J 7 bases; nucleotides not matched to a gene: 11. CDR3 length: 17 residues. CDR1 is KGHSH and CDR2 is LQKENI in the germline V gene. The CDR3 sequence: CASSPPRGELTINEQFF. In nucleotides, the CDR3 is TGTGCCAGCTCACCACCGCGGGGGGAACTTACAATAAATGAGCAGTTCTTC.

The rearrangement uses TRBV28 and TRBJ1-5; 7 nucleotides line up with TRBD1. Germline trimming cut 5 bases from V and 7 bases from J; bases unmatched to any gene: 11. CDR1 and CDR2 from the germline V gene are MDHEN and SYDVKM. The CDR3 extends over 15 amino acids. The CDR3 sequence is CASSRVTGERQPQHF. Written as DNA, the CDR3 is TGTGCCAGCAGTCGGGTCACAGGGGAAAGGCAGCCCCAGCATTTT.

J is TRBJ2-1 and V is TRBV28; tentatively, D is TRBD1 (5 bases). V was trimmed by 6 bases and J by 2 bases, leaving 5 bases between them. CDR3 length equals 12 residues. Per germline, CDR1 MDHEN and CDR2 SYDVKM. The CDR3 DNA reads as TGTGCCAGCAGGACAGCCTACAATGAGCAGTTCTTC. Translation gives CASRTAYNEQFF.

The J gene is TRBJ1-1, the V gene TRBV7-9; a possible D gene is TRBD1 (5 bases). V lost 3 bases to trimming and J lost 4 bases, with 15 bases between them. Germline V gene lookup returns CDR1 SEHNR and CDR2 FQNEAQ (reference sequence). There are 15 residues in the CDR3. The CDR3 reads CASSFPRGLGTEAFF. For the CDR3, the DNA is TGTGCCAGCAGCTTCCCACGGGGCTTAGGCACTGAAGCTTTCTTT.

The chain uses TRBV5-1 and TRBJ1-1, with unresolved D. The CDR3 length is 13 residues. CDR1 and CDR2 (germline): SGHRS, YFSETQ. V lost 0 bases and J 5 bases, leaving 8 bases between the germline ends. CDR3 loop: CASSLASWTEAFF. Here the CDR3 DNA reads TGCGCCAGCAGCTTGGCCAGCTGGACTGAAGCTTTCTTT.

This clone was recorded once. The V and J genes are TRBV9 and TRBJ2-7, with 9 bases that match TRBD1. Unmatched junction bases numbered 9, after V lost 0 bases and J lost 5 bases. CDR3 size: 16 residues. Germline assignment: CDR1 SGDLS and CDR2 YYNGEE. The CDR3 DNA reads TGTGCCAGCAGCGTAGTGTCGTGGGACAGGGTACACGAGCAGTACTTC. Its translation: CASSVVSWDRVHEQYF.

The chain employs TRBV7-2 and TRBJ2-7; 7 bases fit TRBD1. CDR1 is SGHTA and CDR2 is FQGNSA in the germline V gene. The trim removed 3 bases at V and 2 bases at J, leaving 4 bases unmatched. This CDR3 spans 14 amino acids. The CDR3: CASSLETGPYEQYF. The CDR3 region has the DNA TGTGCCAGCAGCTTGGAGACAGGGCCCTACGAGCAGTACTTC.

The CDR3 region has the DNA TGTGCCAGCAGTACAGACGGATCGTACACAGATACGCAGTATTTT. This encodes CASSTDGSYTDTQYF. The J gene is TRBJ2-3, the V gene TRBV27; D remains unclear. Trimming removed 5 bases at V and 2 bases at J, with 14 bases between. CDR1 is MNHEY and CDR2 is SMNVEV in the germline V gene (reference sequence). There are 15 residues in the CDR3.

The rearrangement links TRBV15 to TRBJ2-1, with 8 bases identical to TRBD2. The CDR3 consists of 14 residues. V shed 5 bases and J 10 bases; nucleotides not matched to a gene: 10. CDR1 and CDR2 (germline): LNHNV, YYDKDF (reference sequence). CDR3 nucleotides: TGTGCCACCAGCGTCGGGGGGGCCGCTATCGAGCAGTTCTTC. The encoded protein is CATSVGGAAIEQFF.

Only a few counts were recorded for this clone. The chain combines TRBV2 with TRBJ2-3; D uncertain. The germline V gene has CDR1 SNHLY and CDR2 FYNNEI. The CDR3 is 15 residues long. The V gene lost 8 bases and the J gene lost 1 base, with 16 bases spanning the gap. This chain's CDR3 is CASDNERPGTDTQYF. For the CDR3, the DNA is TGTGCCAGCGATAACGAGAGACCCGGCACAGATACGCAGTATTTT.

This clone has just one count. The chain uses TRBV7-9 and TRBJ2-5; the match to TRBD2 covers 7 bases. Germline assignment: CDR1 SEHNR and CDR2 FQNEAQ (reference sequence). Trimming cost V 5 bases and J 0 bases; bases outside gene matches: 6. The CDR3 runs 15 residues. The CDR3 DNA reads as TGTGCCAGCAGCAAGACTAGCTCGGACCAAGAGACCCAGTACTTC. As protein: CASSKTSSDQETQYF.

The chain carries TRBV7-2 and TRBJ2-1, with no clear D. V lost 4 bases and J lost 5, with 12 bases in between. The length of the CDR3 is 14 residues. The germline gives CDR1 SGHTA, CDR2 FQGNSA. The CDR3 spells CASSSLAGHNEQFF. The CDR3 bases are TGTGCCAGCAGCTCCTTAGCTGGTCACAATGAGCAGTTCTTC.

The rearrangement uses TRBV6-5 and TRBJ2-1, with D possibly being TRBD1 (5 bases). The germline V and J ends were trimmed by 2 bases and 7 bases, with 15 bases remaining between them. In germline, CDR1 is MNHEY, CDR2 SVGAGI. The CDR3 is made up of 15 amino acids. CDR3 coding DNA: TGTGCCAGCAGTTACAGTGGGGCTCGCTCGAATGAGCAGTTCTTC. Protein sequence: CASSYSGARSNEQFF.

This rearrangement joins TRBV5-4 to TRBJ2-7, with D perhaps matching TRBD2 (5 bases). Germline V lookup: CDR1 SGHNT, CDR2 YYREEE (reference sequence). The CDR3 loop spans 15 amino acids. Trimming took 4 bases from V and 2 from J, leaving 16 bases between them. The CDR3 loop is CASSPGTRSPYEQYF. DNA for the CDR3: TGTGCCAGCAGCCCGGGTACTAGATCCCCCTACGAGCAGTACTTC. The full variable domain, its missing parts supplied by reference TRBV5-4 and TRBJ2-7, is ETGVTQSPTHLIKTRGQQVTLRCSSQSGHNTVSWYQQALGQGPQFIFQYYREEENGRGNFPPRFSGLQFPNYSSELNVNALELDDSALYLCASSPGTRSPYEQYFGPGTRLTVT.

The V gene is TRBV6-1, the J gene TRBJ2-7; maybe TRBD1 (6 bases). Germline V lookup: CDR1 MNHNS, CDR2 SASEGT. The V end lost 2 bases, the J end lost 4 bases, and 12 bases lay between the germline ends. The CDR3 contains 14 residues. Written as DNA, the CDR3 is TGTGCCAGCAGTGAAATTACAGGGTATTACGAGCAGTACTTC. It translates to CASSEITGYYEQYF.

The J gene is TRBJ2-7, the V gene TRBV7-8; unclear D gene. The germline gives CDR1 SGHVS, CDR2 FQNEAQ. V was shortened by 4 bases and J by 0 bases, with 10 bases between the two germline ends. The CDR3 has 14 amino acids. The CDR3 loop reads CASSSVPRSYEQYF. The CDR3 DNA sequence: TGTGCCAGCAGCTCCGTACCCCGCTCCTACGAGCAGTACTTC.

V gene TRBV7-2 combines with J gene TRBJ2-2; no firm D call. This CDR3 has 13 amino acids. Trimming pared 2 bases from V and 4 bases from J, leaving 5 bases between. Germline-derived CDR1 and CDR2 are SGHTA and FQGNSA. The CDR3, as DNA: TGTGCCAGCAGCTTATCCGGCACCGGGGAGCTGTTTTTT. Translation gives CASSLSGTGELFF.

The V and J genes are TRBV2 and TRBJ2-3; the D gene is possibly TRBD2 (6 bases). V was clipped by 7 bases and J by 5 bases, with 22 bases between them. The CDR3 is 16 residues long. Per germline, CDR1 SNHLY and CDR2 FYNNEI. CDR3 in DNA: TGTGCCAGCACCGAGGAGACGGGAGTGTGGATAGATACGCAGTATTTT. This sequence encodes CASTEETGVWIDTQYF. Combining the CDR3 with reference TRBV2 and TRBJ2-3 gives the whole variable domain EPEVTQTPSHQVTQMGQEVILRCVPISNHLYFYWYRQILGQKVEFLVSFYNNEISEKSEIFDDQFSVERPDGSNFTLKIRSTKLEDSAMYFCASTEETGVWIDTQYFGPGTRLTVL.

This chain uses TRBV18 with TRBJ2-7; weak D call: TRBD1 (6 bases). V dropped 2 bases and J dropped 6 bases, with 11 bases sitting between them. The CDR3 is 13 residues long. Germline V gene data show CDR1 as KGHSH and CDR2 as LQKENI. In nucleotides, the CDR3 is TGTGCCAGCTCACCAGGGGGCTGGGGCGAGCAGTACTTC. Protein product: CASSPGGWGEQYF.

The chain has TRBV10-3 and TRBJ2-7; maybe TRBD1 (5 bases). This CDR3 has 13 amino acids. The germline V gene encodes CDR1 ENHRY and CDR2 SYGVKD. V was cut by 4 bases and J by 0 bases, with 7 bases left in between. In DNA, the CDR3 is TGTGCCATCAGTGCTGACAGCTCCTACGAGCAGTACTTC. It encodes CAISADSSYEQYF.

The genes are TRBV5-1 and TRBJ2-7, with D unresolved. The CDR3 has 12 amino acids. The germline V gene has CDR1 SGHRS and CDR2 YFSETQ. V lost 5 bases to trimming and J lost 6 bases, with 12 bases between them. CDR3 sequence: CASSSTRSEQYF. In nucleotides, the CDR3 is TGCGCCAGCAGTTCCACTCGCTCCGAGCAGTACTTC.